Each of the 27 T cell receptor beta chains below was sequenced from the same sample in a study of blood T cell repertoires in COVID-19. The method was immunoSEQ multiplex PCR; TCRdb's version includes in-frame clones alone and lacks a portion of them. The table has 120,000 to 150,000 clones, approximately 89% seen once; the top ten hold 25% to 35%. The source material was peripheral blood. The receptors derive from a human donor in a cohort sampled during active COVID-19.

This chain links TRBV19 with TRBJ1-2, with 8 bases matching TRBD1. The germline V gene has CDR1 LNHDA and CDR2 SQIVND (reference sequence). V trimming: 4 bases; J trimming: 0 bases; junction bases outside the gene matches: 4. The CDR3 contains 15 residues. The CDR3 loop reads CASSSPGQANYGYTF. As DNA, the CDR3 is TGTGCCAGTAGTAGCCCGGGACAGGCTAACTATGGCTACACCTTC. Full variable domain (rest looked up from reference TRBV19 and TRBJ1-2): DGGITQSPKYLFRKEGQNVTLSCEQNLNHDAMYWYRQDPGQGLRLIYYSQIVNDFQKGDIAEGYSVSREKKESFPLTVTSAQKNPTAFYLCASSSPGQANYGYTFGSGTRLTVV.

This clone came up once. The CDR3 sequence: CAWTAGQSLSYEQYF. Here the CDR3 DNA reads TGTGCCTGGACCGCGGGACAGTCCCTCTCCTACGAGCAGTACTTC. The chain uses TRBV30 and TRBJ2-7; tentatively, D is TRBD1 (7 bases). The germline V gene encodes CDR1 GTSNPN and CDR2 SVGIG (reference sequence). The V end was cut by 4 bases, the J end by 0 bases, with 16 bases between. CDR3 length: 15 residues.

J is TRBJ1-5 and V is TRBV30; no firm D call. The germline CDR1 and CDR2 sequences are GTSNPN and SVGIG (reference sequence). Trimming pared 2 bases from V and 0 bases from J, leaving 8 bases between. The CDR3 extends over 14 amino acids. The CDR3 DNA sequence: TGTGCCTGGAGTTCTTACTCTAGCAATCAGCCCCAGCATTTT. Protein sequence: CAWSSYSSNQPQHF.

V and J are TRBV2 and TRBJ2-1, with 10 bases that match TRBD2. The CDR3 totals 19 residues. Germline V lookup: CDR1 SNHLY, CDR2 FYNNEI. Germline trimming cut 3 bases from V and 10 bases from J; bases unmatched to any gene: 21. The CDR3: CASSEGERGGHPQFWEQFF. CDR3 in DNA: TGTGCCAGCAGTGAGGGGGAGCGGGGGGGCCATCCCCAGTTTTGGGAGCAGTTCTTC.

CDR3 protein: CASSAPAGPGYNEQFF. The CDR3 DNA reads as TGTGCCAGCAGTGCCCCCGCGGGTCCCGGATACAATGAGCAGTTCTTC. This sequence joins TRBV6-1 and TRBJ2-1; a weak D match, TRBD2 (5 bases). From germline, CDR1 is MNHNS and CDR2 SASEGT. The CDR3 covers 16 residues. Trimming cost V 4 bases and J 4 bases, with 17 bases left between them.

This chain connects TRBV12-5 to TRBJ2-5, with D perhaps TRBD1 (6 bases). Germline CDR1 and CDR2: LGHNT and FRNRAP. V was clipped by 0 bases and J by 1 base, with 12 bases between them. The CDR3 sequence is 16 residues long. The CDR3 spells CASGLVSTGGQETQYF. Here the CDR3 DNA reads TGTGCTAGTGGTTTGGTATCGACAGGAGGCCAAGAGACCCAGTACTTC.

This chain links TRBV5-1 with TRBJ2-5; maybe TRBD2 (6 bases). The CDR3 runs to 15 residues. The germline V and J ends were trimmed by 2 bases and 4 bases, with 15 bases remaining between them. The germline V gene encodes CDR1 SGHRS and CDR2 YFSETQ. In nucleotides, the CDR3 is TGCGCCAGCAGCTTTGAGGGCCTAGCGCGAGAGACCCAGTACTTC. Translation gives CASSFEGLARETQYF.

As DNA, the CDR3 is TGCGCCAGCAGTCAAGGCGGCGCGAACACCGGGGAGCTGTTTTTT. As protein: CASSQGGANTGELFF. The genes are TRBV10-2 and TRBJ2-2; D is unclear. This CDR3 has 15 amino acids. Germline CDR1 is WSHSY and CDR2 is SAAADI. V lost 5 bases and J 0 bases, leaving 10 bases between the germline ends.

This chain links TRBV19 with TRBJ2-3; D is perhaps TRBD2 (6 bases). The length of the CDR3 is 15 residues. Germline loops: CDR1 LNHDA, CDR2 SQIVND (reference sequence). Trimming removed 4 bases from V and 2 bases from J, with 13 bases in between. CDR3 loop: CASSNRAGTTDTQYF. The CDR3 coding sequence is TGTGCCAGTAGTAATAGGGCGGGGACCACAGATACGCAGTATTTT.

The V gene is TRBV23-1, the J gene TRBJ2-3; a possible D gene is TRBD1 (5 bases). TRBV23-1 is an open reading frame whose function is uncertain. The CDR3 loop spans 16 amino acids. V lost 0 bases and J 0 bases, leaving 10 bases between the germline ends. The CDR3 spells CASSQSPGKSTDTQYF. CDR3 DNA: TGCGCCAGCAGTCAATCGCCAGGGAAAAGCACAGATACGCAGTATTTT.

The gene calls are TRBV6-2 or TRBV6-3 and TRBJ2-5; 13 nucleotides line up with TRBD2. CDR1 and CDR2 (germline): MNHEY, SVGEGT. This CDR3 has 17 residues. V trimming: 5 bases; J trimming: 2 bases; junction bases outside the gene matches: 8. The CDR3 spells CASSRRPGLAGQETQYF. CDR3 sequence (DNA): TGTGCCAGCAGTAGACGGCCGGGACTAGCGGGGCAAGAGACCCAGTACTTC.

J is TRBJ2-5 and V is TRBV3-1 (or the pseudogene TRBV3-2), with a tentative D call TRBD1 (5 bases). The CDR3 totals 15 residues. Trimming pared 0 bases from V and 2 bases from J, leaving 10 bases between. CDR1 LGHDT and CDR2 YNNKEL come from the germline V gene (reference sequence). CDR3 residues: CASSQETGTQETQYF. In nucleotides, the CDR3 is TGTGCCAGCAGCCAAGAAACAGGTACTCAAGAGACCCAGTACTTC.

The rearrangement uses TRBV12-3 or TRBV12-4 and TRBJ2-5; D gene unclear. The germline V and J ends were trimmed by 6 bases and 0 bases, with 5 bases remaining between them. The CDR3 consists of 12 residues. CDR3 in DNA: TGTGCCAGCAGCCGGGACCAAGAGACCCAGTACTTC. The encoded protein is CASSRDQETQYF.

Only one count was recorded for this clone. The chain is built from TRBV19 and TRBJ2-1; 8 bases agree with TRBD2. The CDR3 contains 15 residues. Germline CDR1 LNHDA, CDR2 SQIVND (reference sequence). V lost 2 bases to trimming and J lost 10 bases; unmatched junction nucleotides: 10. CDR3 bases: TGTGCCAGTAGTATAACTAGCGGTCTTAGAGGGGAGCAGTTCTTC. Protein: CASSITSGLRGEQFF.

V gene TRBV11-2 combines with J gene TRBJ2-7, with D possibly matching TRBD1 (6 bases). Germline V CDR1 and CDR2: SGHAT, FQNNGV. This CDR3 region has 14 residues. Between the trimmed V and J ends, which lost 4 bases and 0 bases, there was a span of 10 bases. CDR3 in amino acids: CASSSRGGSYEQYF. The CDR3 DNA sequence: TGTGCCAGCAGCTCTCGAGGGGGCTCCTACGAGCAGTACTTC.

This rearrangement joins TRBV11-3 to TRBJ2-1, with 9 bases that match TRBD2. The ends lost 5 bases at V and 0 bases at J; junction bases unmatched: 2. The CDR3 is made up of 15 amino acids. The germline gives CDR1 SGHNT, CDR2 YENEEA. CDR3 bases: TGTGCCAGCAGCCTTAGCGGGGGCTCCTACAATGAGCAGTTCTTC. Protein product: CASSLSGGSYNEQFF.

The chain links TRBV18 to TRBJ1-5, with a weak D call TRBD1 (5 bases). This CDR3 has 13 residues. Germline lookup yields CDR1 KGHSH and CDR2 LQKENI. V was pared by 3 bases and J by 6 bases, with 9 bases between. The CDR3 region is CASSPPGGQPQHF. CDR3 coding DNA: TGTGCCAGCTCACCGCCGGGGGGTCAGCCCCAGCATTTT.

The table lists this clone with a count of one. This rearrangement joins TRBV4-2 to TRBJ2-7, with D perhaps matching TRBD1 (5 bases). The CDR3 has 15 amino acids. V was trimmed by 0 bases and J by 0 bases, leaving 9 bases between them. Looked up from germline, CDR1 is LGHNA and CDR2 is YNFKEQ. CDR3 in DNA: TGTGCCAGCAGCCAAGATCTCGACAGCTCCTACGAGCAGTACTTC. It is translated as CASSQDLDSSYEQYF.

The genes are TRBV3-1 (or the pseudogene TRBV3-2) and TRBJ2-2, with TRBD1 as a possible D gene (6 bases). Trimming removed 6 bases from V and 1 base from J, with 9 bases in between. CDR3 length equals 14 residues. From germline, CDR1 is LGHDT and CDR2 YNNKEL (reference sequence). The CDR3 sequence is CASRPGQNTGELFF. The DNA for the CDR3 is TGTGCCAGCAGACCGGGACAGAACACCGGGGAGCTGTTTTTT.

The chain recombines TRBV7-9 with TRBJ2-7; TRBD2 might be the D (7 bases). V dropped 5 bases and J dropped 6 bases, with 17 bases sitting between them. CDR1 SEHNR and CDR2 FQNEAQ come from the germline V gene (reference sequence). The CDR3 is 14 residues long. CDR3 DNA: TGTGCCAGCAGCCCCCGGGGGGCAGGGCGCGAGCAGTACTTC. Amino acids: CASSPRGAGREQYF. The variable domain in full, completed from reference TRBV7-9 and TRBJ2-7, reads DTGVSQNPRHKITKRGQNVTFRCDPISEHNRLYWYRQTLGQGPEFLTYFQNEAQLEKSRLLSDRFSAERPKGSFSTLEIQRTEQGDSAMYLCASSPRGAGREQYFGPGTRLTVT.

This chain uses TRBV5-5 with TRBJ1-4, with unresolved D. Germline V CDR1 and CDR2: SGHKS, YYEKEE (reference sequence). The length of the CDR3 is 14 residues. V shed 4 bases and J shed 0 bases, with 7 bases lying between them. In DNA, the CDR3 is TGTGCCAGCAGCCGAGGGTCAACTAATGAAAAACTGTTTTTT. Protein: CASSRGSTNEKLFF. Supplemented by reference TRBV5-5 and TRBJ1-4, the full variable domain reads DAGVTQSPTHLIKTRGQQVTLRCSPISGHKSVSWYQQVLGQGPQFIFQYYEKEERGRGNFPDRFSARQFPNYSSELNVNALLLGDSALYLCASSRGSTNEKLFFGSGTQLSVL.

The chain joins TRBV4-1 to TRBJ2-2; D is perhaps TRBD2 (6 bases). This CDR3 contains 15 residues. V shed 1 base and J shed 5 bases, with 11 bases lying between them. The germline V gene has CDR1 MGHRA and CDR2 YSYEKL. The CDR3 here is CASSQAVGGTGELFF. CDR3 nucleotides: TGCGCCAGCAGCCAAGCGGTTGGGGGGACCGGGGAGCTGTTTTTT.

This clone was seen just once. The chain employs TRBV4-3 and TRBJ2-4, with 7 bases matching TRBD1. V was pared by 4 bases and J by 4 bases, with 7 bases of the junction left unmatched. Germline V gene data show CDR1 as LGHNA and CDR2 as YSLEER. The CDR3 consists of 15 residues. The CDR3 nucleotides are TGCGCCAGCAGCCCGACAGGGATGACTAAAAACATTCAGTACTTC. Amino acids: CASSPTGMTKNIQYF.

The chain couples TRBV6-6 to TRBJ2-4; possibly TRBD2 for D (6 bases). This CDR3 is 16 amino acids long. Germline CDR1 MNHNY, CDR2 SVGAGI (reference sequence). The germline V and J ends were trimmed by 7 bases and 3 bases, with 19 bases remaining between them. The CDR3 DNA reads as TGTGCCAGCACCTCTCGGAGGGACTCGGTCAAAAACATTCAGTACTTC. Protein sequence: CASTSRRDSVKNIQYF.

In DNA form, the CDR3 reads TGCGCCAGCAGCTTAGAGGGGAGGGCCTACAATGAGCAGTTCTTC. Amino acid sequence: CASSLEGRAYNEQFF. V gene TRBV5-1 combines with J gene TRBJ2-1; 7 nucleotides match TRBD2. V gave up 2 bases and J gave up 2 bases; unmatched junction bases: 4. The germline CDR1 and CDR2 sequences are SGHRS and YFSETQ. CDR3 size: 15 residues.

The rearrangement uses TRBV15 and TRBJ2-7, with 9 bases that match TRBD1. V dropped 0 bases and J dropped 3; count of bases not matched to a gene: 9. CDR1 is LNHNV and CDR2 is YYDKDF in the germline V gene (reference sequence). The CDR3 extends over 17 amino acids. CDR3 in amino acids: CATSRDPTGGGIYEQYF. CDR3 bases: TGTGCCACCAGCAGAGACCCCACAGGGGGCGGTATCTACGAGCAGTACTTC. The entire variable domain, with the rest obtained from reference TRBV15 and TRBJ2-7, is as follows: DAMVIQNPRYQVTQFGKPVTLSCSQTLNHNVMYWYQQKSSQAPKLLFHYYDKDFNNEADTPDNFQSRRPNTSFCFLDIRSPGLGDTAMYLCATSRDPTGGGIYEQYFGPGTRLTVT.

CDR3 coding DNA: TGTGCCTGGGCCGCCGGGACAGGAGCCTACGAGCAGTACTTC. Amino acids: CAWAAGTGAYEQYF. This chain links TRBV30 with TRBJ2-7; 8 positions match TRBD1. Losses at the gene ends were 5 bases for V and 2 bases for J; bases not matched to a gene: 8. CDR3 length: 14 amino acids. Germline V gene data show CDR1 as GTSNPN and CDR2 as SVGIG (reference sequence).